This paragraph covers one TCR beta chain sequence. The antigen remains undetermined. These data originate in a study of cytomegalovirus exposure and HLA in healthy donors. Findings and caveats of the study: TCR beta V- and J-gene trimming, according to a later analysis, was linked to a missense DCLRE1C variant.

60 Vbeta and 13 Jbeta primers were used in PCR. Method: immunoSEQ multiplex PCR; TCRdb's copy keeps in-frame clones and lacks some. The table records approximately 160,000 clones, around 68% of them present only once. Germline trimming cut 2 bases from V and 4 bases from J; bases unmatched to any gene: 2. The CDR3 is made up of 14 amino acids. Germline V gene sequence: CDR1 MNHNY, CDR2 SVGAGI (reference sequence). The source of this sequence is a man aged 50 to 59 in good health and CMV-seronegative. The material sequenced was PBMCs. The V gene is TRBV6-6, the J gene TRBJ2-7; TRBD2 aligns across 10 bases. The DNA for the CDR3 is TGTGCCAGCAGTTACCTAGCGGGGGTGTACGAGCAGTACTTC. It yields the protein CASSYLAGVYEQYF.